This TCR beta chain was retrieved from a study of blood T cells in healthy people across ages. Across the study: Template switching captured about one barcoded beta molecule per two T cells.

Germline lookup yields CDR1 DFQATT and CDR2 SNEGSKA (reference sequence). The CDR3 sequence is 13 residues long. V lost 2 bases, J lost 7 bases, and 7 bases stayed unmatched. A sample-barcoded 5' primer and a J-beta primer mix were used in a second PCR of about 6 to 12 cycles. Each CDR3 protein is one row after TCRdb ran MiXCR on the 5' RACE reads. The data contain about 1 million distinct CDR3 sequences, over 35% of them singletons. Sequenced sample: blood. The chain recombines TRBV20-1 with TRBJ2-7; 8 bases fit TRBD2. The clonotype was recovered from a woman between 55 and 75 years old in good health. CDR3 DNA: TGCAGTGCTAGACAAGCGGGAGAAGGTGAGCAGTACTTC. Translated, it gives CSARQAGEGEQYF.